This note documents a single T cell receptor (beta chain) sequence. This clonotype was recorded once. What antigen it recognizes has not been identified. Base qualities are missing; no much larger clone stands one base away. Just one read gives weak support. Instead of sorted cells or RNA, genomic DNA extracted from peripheral blood served as the source for amplifying TCR beta rearrangements. This entry belongs to a study of T cell repertoires in aging, cancer and after chemotherapy (dated by TCRdb to between 2019 and 2020). Describing the broader study: Donors were distributed across six age groups ranging from 30 or younger to 70 or older, with at least three individuals included per group. In the solid tumor group, paired pre- and post-chemotherapy samples were obtained from brain tumor (glioblastoma) patients receiving temozolomide-based therapy. The full dataset contained several million TCR reads. The study profiled peripheral blood TCR beta repertoires from healthy donors and cancer patients to examine immunoaging and T cell reconstitution after chemotherapy. Alongside fewer than 100 healthy donors serving as a reference group, the cohort included approximately 220 cancer patients, of whom roughly 92 had hematological cancers and 110 to 140 had solid cancers. Summary of the overall study and its limitations: The authors noted that the repertoire data do not allow conclusions about immunological memory after chemotherapy. An increase in median generation probability over the chemotherapy interval was observed in both cancer cohorts, suggesting that the repertoire was reconstituted through rebound thymic output. Declining TCR diversity with age in healthy donors was mainly explained by loss of richness; in cancer patients, loss of evenness also contributed. Untreated patients with hematological or solid cancers showed significantly lower blood TCR diversity and higher clonality than age-matched healthy donors.

Multiplex touch-down PCR with a mixed TRB-A/B primer pool was used to amplify rearranged TRB sequences covering the V, D and J segments. Illumina adapters and sample indices were attached to the amplicons through two consecutive PCR reactions run with Phusion HS II polymerase. Amplicons were gel-purified using the NucleoSpin Gel and PCR Clean-up kit and were subsequently checked with Qubit and an Agilent 2100 Bioanalyzer. Sequencing of libraries was carried out on an Illumina MiSeq in 600-cycle, single-indexed, paired-end runs. Concerning the study's data processing: TRB sequences were processed with MiXCR versions 2.12 and 3.0.5. A clone was defined as each unique CDR3 nucleotide sequence, and only productive sequences supported by at least two reads were kept. The repertoire metrics were Shannon diversity, evenness, clonality (calculated as one minus evenness), and diversity profiles parameterized by alpha from 0 to 5. Generation probabilities of clones in paired pre- and post-chemotherapy samples were computed with the IGoR algorithm. TCRdb trimmed the raw reads at Q25, called clones with MiXCR and kept productive beta chains. Merged by CDR3 protein, the rows form single entries marked with the most common genes and DNA. These V and J calls rely on TCRdb rather than the paper's analysis. For this sample the table gives some 500 distinct CDR3 sequences, of which approximately 72% were detected only once. The ten biggest clones cover 25% of the sample.

This TCR came from a human donor with a solid tumor. Sequencing was done on a sample of blood.

DNA sequence: TGTGCCAGCAGCTTTGGTGGGACAGACTACAATGAGCAGTTCTTC. It is translated as CASSFGGTDYNEQFF. The sequence joins TRBV5-6 to TRBJ2-1, with 7 junctional bases fitting TRBD1. V loses 2 bases at its end and J loses 3 bases; junction bases beyond the gene matches: 5. From cysteine to phenylalanine, the CDR3 is 15 amino acids long. Only the CDR3 region is kept as DNA, spanning 45 bases read in frame from base 1. From a lookup of the germline V gene, CDR1 and CDR2 are SGHDT and YYEEEE.